This T cell receptor beta chain was sequenced in a study of response to subunit inactivated influenza vaccine (dated by TCRdb to the late 2010s). Regarding the study in general: Deep quantitative T cell receptor repertoire profiling was used in the study to track responses to a trivalent subunit inactivated influenza vaccine. What the work shows at the level of the full study, not this receptor alone: The authors suggested that each seasonal influenza vaccination may recruit only a limited number of new T cells.

Libraries were constructed by RT-PCR. Sequencing was performed on an Illumina HiSeq 2500. The raw public data were reprocessed by TCRdb itself: fastp quality trimming at Q25, MiXCR clonotype calling, in-frame beta chains only. Merged by CDR3 protein, the rows form single entries marked with the most common genes and DNA. The sample has over 150,000 distinct CDR3 sequences on record, approximately 14% of them singletons. The ten largest clones take up approximately 25% of the sample. The CDR3 measures 17 amino acids from cysteine to phenylalanine. Just CDR3 DNA is preserved here, 51 bases in frame from base 1. CDR1 and CDR2 (SGHRS, YFSETQ) derive from the germline V gene. Trimming takes 2 bases off V and 1 base off J; junction bases not matched to a gene: 12. Note on this clonotype: The antigen it binds to is not known. Base-call qualities are not available, and no considerably larger clone is one nucleotide away.

This receptor was obtained from a man aged 50-59 years who received an inactivated influenza vaccine. Donor details come from another sample of the same person, matched by shared clones. This chain joins TRBV5-1 to TRBJ2-7; 7 bases in the middle match TRBD1. Material: CD8+ T cells sorted from PBMCs, obtained 5 days after vaccination. Read as DNA, the sequence is TGCGCCAGCAGCTTATCCAGGACAGGCGGTACATCCTACGAGCAGTACTTC. This gives the protein CASSLSRTGGTSYEQYF.